These 20 T cell receptor beta chains were all obtained from the same sample, sequenced in a study of blood T cell repertoires in COVID-19. Sequenced by immunoSEQ multiplex PCR; TCRdb stores in-frame clones only, minus some. Here the sample spans about 60,000 clones, roughly four fifths being singletons. The sample consisted of peripheral blood. Receptors originate from a middle-aged man with COVID-19, enrolled during active disease.

This rearrangement joins TRBV9 to TRBJ2-5; 13 bases agree with TRBD2. Germline CDR1 reads SGDLS; CDR2 reads YYNGEE. J gave up 5 bases and V 3 bases, and 7 bases lay outside the gene matches. The CDR3 covers 16 residues. The CDR3 DNA is TGTGCCAGCAGCGCCTCCGGGACTAGCGGGACGGAGACCCAGTACTTC. It yields the protein CASSASGTSGTETQYF.

This chain uses TRBV9 with TRBJ2-3; the D gene is possibly TRBD1 (6 bases). This CDR3 has 15 residues. Trimming stripped 2 bases from V and 0 bases from J, with 10 bases between. Per the germline V gene, CDR1 is SGDLS and CDR2 is YYNGEE. CDR3 residues: CASSVTGWSTDTQYF. CDR3 nucleotides: TGTGCCAGCAGCGTCACAGGGTGGAGCACAGATACGCAGTATTTT.

The chain has TRBV4-2 and TRBJ2-6; perhaps TRBD2 as D (5 bases). CDR1 LGHNA and CDR2 YNFKEQ come from the germline V gene. V was cut by 4 bases and J by 4 bases, with 17 bases left in between. This CDR3 is built from 17 residues. In DNA form, the CDR3 reads TGTGCCAGCAGCCCTTTTCGACCGGGGTGGGGGGCCAACGTCCTGACTTTC. Translated: CASSPFRPGWGANVLTF.

The chain has TRBV5-4 and TRBJ2-3; TRBD2 matches 7 bases. The germline V gene has CDR1 SGHNT and CDR2 YYREEE (reference sequence). The CDR3 runs to 14 residues. V was clipped by 1 base and J by 1 base; unmatched bases: 0. CDR3 residues: CASSLTSGTDTQYF. CDR3 in DNA: TGTGCCAGCAGCTTGACTAGCGGCACAGATACGCAGTATTTT.

The chain has TRBV2 and TRBJ1-1; D might be TRBD1 (6 bases). The CDR3 sequence is 13 residues long. The V end lost 7 bases, the J end lost 1 base, and 10 bases lay between the germline ends. The V gene's germline CDR1 is SNHLY and CDR2 FYNNEI. The CDR3 DNA sequence: TGTGCCAGCAAAGGACAGAGGAACACTGAAGCTTTCTTT. Encoded protein: CASKGQRNTEAFF.

This clone came up once. The chain employs TRBV28 and TRBJ1-4; D might be TRBD1 (6 bases). CDR3 length equals 17 residues. V lost 2 bases and J 8 bases, leaving 21 bases between the germline ends. The germline gives CDR1 MDHEN, CDR2 SYDVKM. The CDR3 coding sequence is TGTGCCAGCAGTTTAAGGGGGTTCGGTCAGGGCGGAGAAAAACTGTTTTTT. It encodes CASSLRGFGQGGEKLFF. Variable domain in full (rest from reference TRBV28 and TRBJ1-4): DVKVTQSSRYLVKRTGEKVFLECVQDMDHENMFWYRQDPGLGLRLIYFSYDVKMKEKGDIPEGYSVSREKKERFSLILESASTNQTSMYLCASSLRGFGQGGEKLFFGSGTQLSVL.

The gene calls are TRBV15 and TRBJ1-1, with D possibly TRBD1 on 6 matching bases. The V and J ends lost 5 bases and 4 bases respectively, with 23 bases between them. This CDR3 comprises 17 residues. Germline V gene data show CDR1 as LNHNV and CDR2 as YYDKDF (reference sequence). CDR3 protein: CATSPRQVITASTEAFF. For the CDR3, the DNA is TGTGCCACCAGCCCGCGACAGGTAATAACTGCGAGCACTGAAGCTTTCTTT.

The rearrangement uses TRBV7-3 and TRBJ2-5; D may be TRBD1 (7 bases). Trimming stripped 0 bases from V and 5 bases from J, with 10 bases between. The germline CDR1 and CDR2 sequences are SGHTA and FQGTGA. This CDR3 contains 14 residues. The CDR3 DNA reads TGTGCCAGCAGCTTAACCCCAGGGGGGGAGACCCAGTACTTC. Residues: CASSLTPGGETQYF.

The chain links TRBV29-1 to TRBJ2-5, with 10 bases aligning to TRBD1. Per the germline V gene, CDR1 is SQVTM and CDR2 is ANQGSEA. This CDR3 contains 16 residues. V was pared by 5 bases and J by 7 bases, with 16 bases of the junction left unmatched. The CDR3 bases are TGCAGCGTTAAAGGGACAGGGGCCTCAAACCGGGTGACCCAGTACTTC. As protein: CSVKGTGASNRVTQYF.

This clone came up once. This chain uses TRBV5-8 with TRBJ2-1; a weak D match, TRBD2 (6 bases). V was pared by 3 bases and J by 4 bases, with 14 bases between. The CDR3 extends over 15 amino acids. Germline-derived CDR1 and CDR2 are SGHTS and YDEGEE. The CDR3 here is CASSSRRESYNEQFF. The CDR3 DNA is TGTGCCAGCAGCTCAAGACGGGAGTCGTACAATGAGCAGTTCTTC.

Here the CDR3 reads CASSPHRLSSYNEQFF. The CDR3 bases are TGTGCCAGCAGCCCTCACCGTTTGAGCTCCTACAATGAGCAGTTCTTC. V gene TRBV7-3 combines with J gene TRBJ2-1; D gene uncertain. V lost 5 bases, J lost 0 bases, and 14 bases lay in between. The CDR3 loop spans 16 amino acids. Germline V lookup: CDR1 SGHTA, CDR2 FQGTGA.

This clone has a single count. J is TRBJ2-5 and V is TRBV14; D gene uncertain. V lost 2 bases and J lost 1, with 8 bases in between. CDR3 length equals 14 residues. CDR1 SGHDN and CDR2 FVKESK come from the germline V gene. CDR3 DNA sequence: TGTGCCAGCAGCCAATGGGCGCCCCAAGAGACCCAGTACTTC. Translation gives CASSQWAPQETQYF.

The chain is built from TRBV6-5 and TRBJ2-5; D unresolved. The germline gives CDR1 MNHEY, CDR2 SVGAGI. The CDR3 consists of 14 residues. Trimming stripped 5 bases from V and 5 bases from J, with 15 bases between. The CDR3 region is CASSRVGSKETQYF. The CDR3 DNA sequence: TGTGCCAGCAGTCGGGTGGGTTCGAAGGAGACCCAGTACTTC.

The chain combines TRBV27 with TRBJ2-7; a weak D match, TRBD2 (5 bases). V gave up 6 bases and J gave up 5 bases, with 20 bases separating them. CDR3 size: 15 residues. Germline V gene lookup returns CDR1 MNHEY and CDR2 SMNVEV (reference sequence). The CDR3: CASRFDATPGNEQYF. The CDR3 region has the DNA TGTGCCAGCAGATTCGACGCAACGCCGGGGAACGAGCAGTACTTC.

CDR3 nucleotides: TGTGCCAGCAGTCCGGGACTAGCGGGAGTCGAGCAGTACTTC. Translation gives CASSPGLAGVEQYF. This rearrangement joins TRBV28 to TRBJ2-7; the match to TRBD2 covers 14 bases. Germline CDR1 reads MDHEN; CDR2 reads SYDVKM. The J segment lost 6 bases and the V segment lost 5 bases, leaving 3 bases of the junction unmatched. This CDR3 contains 14 residues.

This clone was counted a single time. V usage is TRBV7-2 and J usage is TRBJ1-1; no firm D call. The CDR3 runs to 11 residues. Trimming removed 5 bases at V and 3 bases at J, with 4 bases between. Germline lookup yields CDR1 SGHTA and CDR2 FQGNSA. The CDR3 sequence: CASSRDTEAFF. The CDR3 bases are TGTGCCAGCAGCCGGGACACTGAAGCTTTCTTT.

This chain connects TRBV2 to TRBJ1-1, with D tentatively TRBD1 (6 bases). In germline, CDR1 is SNHLY, CDR2 FYNNEI. Trimming cost V 1 base and J 1 base, with 10 bases left between them. CDR3 length equals 15 residues. CDR3 in DNA: TGTGCCAGCAGTGAAGACAGGGTGGAGAACACTGAAGCTTTCTTT. Translated: CASSEDRVENTEAFF. The variable domain in full, with the rest retrieved from reference TRBV2 and TRBJ1-1, is EPEVTQTPSHQVTQMGQEVILRCVPISNHLYFYWYRQILGQKVEFLVSFYNNEISEKSEIFDDQFSVERPDGSNFTLKIRSTKLEDSAMYFCASSEDRVENTEAFFGQGTRLTVV.

J is TRBJ1-1 and V is TRBV7-8; D is undetermined. CDR3 length equals 13 residues. The germline gives CDR1 SGHVS, CDR2 FQNEAQ. Trimming stripped 5 bases from V and 1 base from J, with 8 bases between. The CDR3: CASSAAGNTEAFF. The CDR3 DNA follows: TGTGCCAGCAGCGCAGCAGGGAACACTGAAGCTTTCTTT.

The chain joins TRBV28 to TRBJ2-3; 8 bases line up with TRBD2. J gave up 0 bases and V 7 bases, and 6 bases lay outside the gene matches. Germline assignment: CDR1 MDHEN and CDR2 SYDVKM. This CDR3 comprises 15 residues. Here the CDR3 DNA reads TGTGCCAGCACCCAACTAGCGGCTAGCACAGATACGCAGTATTTT. Protein sequence: CASTQLAASTDTQYF. Using reference TRBV28 and TRBJ2-3 for the parts outside the CDR3, the full variable domain is DVKVTQSSRYLVKRTGEKVFLECVQDMDHENMFWYRQDPGLGLRLIYFSYDVKMKEKGDIPEGYSVSREKKERFSLILESASTNQTSMYLCASTQLAASTDTQYFGPGTRLTVL.

This clone was detected once. The rearrangement uses TRBV5-6 and TRBJ2-1; D not resolved. The CDR3 extends over 12 amino acids. Trimming shortened V by 6 bases and J by 4 bases, and 8 bases separated the two germline ends. Germline CDR1 SGHDT, CDR2 YYEEEE. This chain's CDR3 is CASNFNYNEQFF. The CDR3 DNA is TGTGCCAGCAACTTTAATTACAATGAGCAGTTCTTC.